This TCR beta chain was found in a study of molecular identifiers for immune sequencing clone quantification. TCRdb itself ran the PCR reads through MiXCR, one entry per CDR3 protein. The sample yields fewer than 70,000 distinct CDR3 sequences, about a sixth seen once. To note about this clonotype: Since a much larger clone is just one base distant, this may be a read error.

CDR1 SGHDN and CDR2 FVKESK come from the germline V gene. The CDR3 is made up of 14 amino acids. The sequencing input was naive CD8+ T cells from blood, with Jurkat cell RNA spiked in. Sample subset: FACS-sorted CD8+CD4-CCR7+CD45RA+ naive T cells. The TCR was taken from a human donor in good health. Some libraries in this study had Jurkat cell RNA spiked in. V gene TRBV14 combines with J gene TRBJ2-1; no reliable D call. In nucleotides, the CDR3 is TGTGCCGGCAGCCAAGTGTATCCTAGCAATGAGCAGTTCTTC. It translates to CAGSQVYPSNEQFF.